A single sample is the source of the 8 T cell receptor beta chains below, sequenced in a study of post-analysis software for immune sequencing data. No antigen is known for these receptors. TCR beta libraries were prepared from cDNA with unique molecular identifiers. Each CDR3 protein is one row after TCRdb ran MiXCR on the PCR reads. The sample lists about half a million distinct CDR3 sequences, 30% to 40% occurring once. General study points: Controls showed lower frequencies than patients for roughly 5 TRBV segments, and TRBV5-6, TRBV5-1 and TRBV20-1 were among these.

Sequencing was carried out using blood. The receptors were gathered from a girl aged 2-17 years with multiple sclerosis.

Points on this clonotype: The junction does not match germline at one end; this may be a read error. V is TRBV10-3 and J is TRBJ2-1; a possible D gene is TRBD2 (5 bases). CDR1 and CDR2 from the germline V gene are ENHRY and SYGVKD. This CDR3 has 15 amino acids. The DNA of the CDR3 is TGTGCCACCAGTGGAGGCCTAGGCTCCTACAATGAGCAGTTCTTC. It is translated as CATSGGLGSYNEQFF.

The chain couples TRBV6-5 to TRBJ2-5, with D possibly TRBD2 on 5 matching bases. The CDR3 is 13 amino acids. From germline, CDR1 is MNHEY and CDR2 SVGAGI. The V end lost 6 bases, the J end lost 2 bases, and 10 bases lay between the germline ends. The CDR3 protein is CASSQLGQETQYF. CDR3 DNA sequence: TGTGCCAGCAGCCAACTAGGACAAGAGACCCAGTACTTC.

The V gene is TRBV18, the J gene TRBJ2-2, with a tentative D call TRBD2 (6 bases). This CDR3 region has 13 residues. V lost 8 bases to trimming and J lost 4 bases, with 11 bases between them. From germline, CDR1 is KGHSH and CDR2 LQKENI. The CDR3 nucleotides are TGTGCCAGCCCCGGGGGTTCCACCGGGGAGCTGTTTTTT. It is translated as CASPGGSTGELFF.

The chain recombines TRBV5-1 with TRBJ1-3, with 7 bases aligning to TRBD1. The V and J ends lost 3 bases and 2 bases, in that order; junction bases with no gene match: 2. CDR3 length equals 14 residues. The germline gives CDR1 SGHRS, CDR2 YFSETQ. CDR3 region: CASSSRGAGNTIYF. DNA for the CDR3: TGCGCCAGCAGCTCCAGGGGGGCTGGAAACACCATATATTTT.

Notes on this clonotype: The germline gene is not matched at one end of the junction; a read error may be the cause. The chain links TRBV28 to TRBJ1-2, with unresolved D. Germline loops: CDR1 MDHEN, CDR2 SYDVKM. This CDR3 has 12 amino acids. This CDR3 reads CASSKAFYGHTF. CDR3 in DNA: TGTGCCAGCAGTAAGGCTTTCTATGGCCACACCTTC.

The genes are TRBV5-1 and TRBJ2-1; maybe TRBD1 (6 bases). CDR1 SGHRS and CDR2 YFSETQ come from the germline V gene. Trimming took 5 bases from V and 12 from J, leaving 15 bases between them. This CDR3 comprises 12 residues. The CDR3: CASRQGMAAQFF. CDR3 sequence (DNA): TGCGCCAGCAGACAGGGAATGGCTGCGCAGTTCTTC.

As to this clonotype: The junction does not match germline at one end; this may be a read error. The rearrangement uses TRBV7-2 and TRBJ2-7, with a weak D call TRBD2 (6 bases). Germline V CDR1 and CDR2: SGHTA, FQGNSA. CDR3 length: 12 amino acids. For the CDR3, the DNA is TGTGCCAGCAGCGCGCCGGACTACAAGCAGTACTTC. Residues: CASSAPDYKQYF.

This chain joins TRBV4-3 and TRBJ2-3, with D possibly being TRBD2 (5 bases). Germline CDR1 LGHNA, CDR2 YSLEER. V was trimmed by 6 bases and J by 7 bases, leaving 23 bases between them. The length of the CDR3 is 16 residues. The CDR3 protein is CASSSREVNFFYTQYF. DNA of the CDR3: TGCGCCAGCAGTTCCCGGGAAGTCAACTTCTTTTATACGCAGTATTTT.